What follows is one T cell receptor beta chain and its context. Its antigen is still unknown. The V and J ends lost 0 bases and 8 bases, in that order; junction bases with no gene match: 0. The CDR3 has 13 residues. Germline CDR1 reads SGHRS; CDR2 reads YFSETQ. The data were obtained in a study of graft-versus-host responses after intestinal transplantation. Study information: Induction with anti-thymocyte globulin, then tacrolimus and steroids for around three years, was given to all recipients.

The repertoire was sequenced with immunoSEQ multiplex PCR; TCRdb's copy has only in-frame clones and lacks some. Among 24,000 or so clones listed, almost 85% were seen once. The rearrangement joins TRBV5-1 to TRBJ1-3; 9 bases line up with TRBD1. This clonotype originated in a human donor who was the organ donor for an intestinal transplant. Sequenced here: unstimulated CD8+ T cells sorted from spleen or lymph node cells, sampled before transplant. The CDR3 sequence is CASSLGTGDTIYF. For the CDR3, the DNA is TGCGCCAGCAGCTTGGGGACAGGGGACACCATATATTTT.